These 7 T cell receptor beta chains came from one sample sequenced in a study of cytomegalovirus exposure and HLA in healthy donors. Primers: 60 Vbeta forward and 13 Jbeta reverse. Method: immunoSEQ multiplex PCR; TCRdb's copy keeps in-frame clones and lacks some. Of 91,000 or so clones in the sample, over 60% were seen once. Sample: PBMCs. The source of these receptors is a man aged 25-45 years in good health and CMV-seropositive.

CDR3 protein: CASSLVEGQPQHF. The DNA for the CDR3 is TGCGCCAGCAGCCTCGTCGAGGGCCAGCCCCAGCATTTT. The chain links TRBV5-1 to TRBJ1-5; D unresolved. The CDR3 spans 13 residues. Germline values: CDR1 SGHRS, CDR2 YFSETQ. V was clipped by 4 bases and J by 7 bases, with 12 bases between them.

The V call is TRBV29-1, the J call TRBJ1-2, with a possible D match to TRBD1 (5 bases). The CDR3 contains 11 residues. V was trimmed by 4 bases and J by 8 bases, leaving 11 bases between them. In germline, CDR1 is SQVTM, CDR2 ANQGSEA. In DNA form, the CDR3 reads TGCAGCGTTGGGACAAATGGAGGCTACACCTTC. It specifies CSVGTNGGYTF.

This chain joins TRBV27 and TRBJ1-2; D remains unclear. This CDR3 has 14 amino acids. Looked up from germline, CDR1 is MNHEY and CDR2 is SMNVEV (reference sequence). V gave up 5 bases and J gave up 8 bases, with 18 bases separating them. Here the CDR3 DNA reads TGTGCCAGCAGTCCATCGCCCCCGGCGGGCGGCTACACCTTC. Translating it yields CASSPSPPAGGYTF.

The chain has TRBV21-1 and TRBJ2-3; the table's D call, TRBD2, was not checked against the DNA. TRBV21-1 counts as a pseudogene. The CDR3 spans 14 residues. The CDR3 loop is CASSSRGATDTQYF. Here the CDR3 DNA reads TGTGCCAGCAGCTCCCGGGGGGCCACAGATACGCAGTATTTT.

This clone was seen a few times. This chain joins TRBV7-9 and TRBJ2-7, with 10 bases identical to TRBD2. The J segment lost 2 bases and the V segment lost 5 bases, leaving 9 bases of the junction unmatched. Germline CDR1 is SEHNR and CDR2 is FQNEAQ (reference sequence). The CDR3 has 16 amino acids. In DNA form, the CDR3 reads TGTGCCAGCAGCCCTCCAGGACTAGCGGCTACCTACGAGCAGTACTTC. Its protein product is CASSPPGLAATYEQYF.

This clone was seen only once. The J gene is TRBJ2-7, the V gene TRBV28; the D gene is possibly TRBD2 (5 bases). Germline assignment: CDR1 MDHEN and CDR2 SYDVKM. The CDR3 is 15 residues long. Between the trimmed V and J ends, which lost 6 bases and 2 bases, there was a span of 17 bases. CDR3 region: CASSRNRGATYEQYF. For the CDR3, the DNA is TGTGCCAGCAGCCGAAACCGGGGAGCAACCTACGAGCAGTACTTC.

This clone was detected once. This chain joins TRBV5-4 and TRBJ1-4; the D is unclear. This CDR3 comprises 15 residues. Trimming took off 2 bases at V and 2 bases at J, with 10 bases between the two ends. CDR1 is SGHNT and CDR2 is YYREEE in the germline V gene (reference sequence). CDR3 in amino acids: CASSFNFGTNEKLFF. CDR3 coding DNA: TGTGCCAGCAGCTTCAATTTCGGGACTAATGAAAAACTGTTTTTT.